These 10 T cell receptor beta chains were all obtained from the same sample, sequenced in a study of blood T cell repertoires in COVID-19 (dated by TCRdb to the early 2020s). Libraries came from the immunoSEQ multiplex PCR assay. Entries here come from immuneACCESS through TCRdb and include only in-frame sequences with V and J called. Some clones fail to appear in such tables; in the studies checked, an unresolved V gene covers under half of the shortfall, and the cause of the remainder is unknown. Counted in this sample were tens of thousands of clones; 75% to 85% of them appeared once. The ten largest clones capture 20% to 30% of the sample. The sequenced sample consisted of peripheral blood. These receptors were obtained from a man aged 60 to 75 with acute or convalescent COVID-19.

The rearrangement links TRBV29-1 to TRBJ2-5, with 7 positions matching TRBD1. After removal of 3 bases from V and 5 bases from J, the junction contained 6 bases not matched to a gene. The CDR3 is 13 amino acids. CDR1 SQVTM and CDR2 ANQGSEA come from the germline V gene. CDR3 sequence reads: CSVEDRQVETQYF. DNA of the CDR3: TGCAGCGTTGAGGACAGGCAAGTCGAGACCCAGTACTTC.

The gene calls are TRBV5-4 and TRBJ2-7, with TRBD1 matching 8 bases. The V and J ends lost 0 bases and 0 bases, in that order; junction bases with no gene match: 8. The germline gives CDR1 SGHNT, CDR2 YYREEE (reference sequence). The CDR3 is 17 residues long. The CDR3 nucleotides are TGTGCCAGCAGCTTGGGGGTCCCGGGACAGGCCTCCTACGAGCAGTACGTC. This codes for CASSLGVPGQASYEQYV.

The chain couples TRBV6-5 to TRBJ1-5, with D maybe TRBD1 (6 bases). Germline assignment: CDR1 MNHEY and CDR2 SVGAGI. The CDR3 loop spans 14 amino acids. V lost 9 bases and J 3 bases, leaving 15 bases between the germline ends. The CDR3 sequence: CASETDSTNQPQHF. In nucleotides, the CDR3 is TGTGCCAGTGAGACGGACAGTACCAATCAGCCCCAGCATTTT.

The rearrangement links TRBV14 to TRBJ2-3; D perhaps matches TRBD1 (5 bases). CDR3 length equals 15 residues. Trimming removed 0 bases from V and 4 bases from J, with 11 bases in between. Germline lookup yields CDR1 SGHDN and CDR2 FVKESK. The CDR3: CASSQDRVPADTQYF. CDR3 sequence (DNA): TGTGCCAGCAGCCAAGACAGGGTCCCGGCAGATACGCAGTATTTT. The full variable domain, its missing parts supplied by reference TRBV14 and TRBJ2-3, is EAGVTQFPSHSVIEKGQTVTLRCDPISGHDNLYWYRRVMGKEIKFLLHFVKESKQDESGMPNNRFLAERTGGTYSTLKVQPAELEDSGVYFCASSQDRVPADTQYFGPGTRLTVL.

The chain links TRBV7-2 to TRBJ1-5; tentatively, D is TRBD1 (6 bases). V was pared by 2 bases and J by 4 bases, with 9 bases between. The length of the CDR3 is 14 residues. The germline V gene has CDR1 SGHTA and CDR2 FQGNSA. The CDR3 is CASSLSGANQPQHF. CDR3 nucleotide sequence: TGTGCCAGCAGCTTATCAGGGGCTAATCAGCCCCAGCATTTT.

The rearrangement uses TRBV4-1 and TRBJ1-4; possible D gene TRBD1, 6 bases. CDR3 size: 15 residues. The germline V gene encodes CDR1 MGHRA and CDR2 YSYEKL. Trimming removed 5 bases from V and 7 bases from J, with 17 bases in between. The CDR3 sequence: CASSERGGALEKLFF. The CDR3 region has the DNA TGCGCCAGCAGCGAAAGAGGGGGGGCGCTTGAAAAACTGTTTTTT.

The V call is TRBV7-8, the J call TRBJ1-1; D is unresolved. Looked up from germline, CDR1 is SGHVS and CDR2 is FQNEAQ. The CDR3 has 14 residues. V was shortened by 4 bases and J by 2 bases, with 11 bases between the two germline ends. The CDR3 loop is CASSSLNRNTEAFF. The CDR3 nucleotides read TGTGCCAGCAGCTCACTTAACAGAAACACTGAAGCTTTCTTT.

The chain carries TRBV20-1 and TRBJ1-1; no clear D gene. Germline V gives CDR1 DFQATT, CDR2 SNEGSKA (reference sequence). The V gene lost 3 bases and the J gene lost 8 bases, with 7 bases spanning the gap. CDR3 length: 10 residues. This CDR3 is CSARRLEAFF. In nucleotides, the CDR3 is TGCAGTGCTAGGAGGTTGGAAGCTTTCTTT.

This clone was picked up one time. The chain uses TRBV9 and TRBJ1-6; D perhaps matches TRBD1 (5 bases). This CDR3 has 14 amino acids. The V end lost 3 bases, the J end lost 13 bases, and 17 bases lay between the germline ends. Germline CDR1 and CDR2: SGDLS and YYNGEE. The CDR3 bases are TGTGCCAGCAGCGCAACCGTCCGGGGGGAGCCCCTCCACTTT. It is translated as CASSATVRGEPLHF.

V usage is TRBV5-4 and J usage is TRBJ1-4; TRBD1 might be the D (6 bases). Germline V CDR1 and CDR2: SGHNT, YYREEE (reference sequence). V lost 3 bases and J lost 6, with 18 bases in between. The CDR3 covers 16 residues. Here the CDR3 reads CASSSKGMGAHEKLFF. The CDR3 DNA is TGTGCCAGCAGCTCCAAGGGTATGGGGGCCCATGAAAAACTGTTTTTT.